These 20 T cell receptor beta chains were sequenced from one sample in a study of Ad26.COV2.S vaccination and SARS-CoV-2 variants. Generated by immunoSEQ multiplex PCR, the TCRdb table keeps only in-frame clones and is missing some. This sample has 330,000 or so clones, with roughly nine tenths found just once. Regarding treatment: approximately 18 received Ad26.COV2.S at low or high dose, single or two shots; five or six received placebo; per-sample allocation not given. Day 63 after the first injection of vaccine or placebo was the sampling time. The specimen was peripheral blood, collected in a trial of Ad26.COV2.S vaccine versus placebo. These TCRs come from a person aged 18-65 years who received the Ad26.COV2.S COVID-19 vaccine or a placebo.

V usage is TRBV21-1 and J usage is TRBJ2-7. TRBV21-1 is deemed a pseudogene. The CDR3 is made up of 14 amino acids. The CDR3 region has the DNA TGTGCCAGCAGCAAAGGGAGGGGGGAAGACGAGCAGTACGTC. This sequence encodes CASSKGRGEDEQYV.

This clone has only one observation. The CDR3 sequence: CASMAGQYNSPLHF. The CDR3, as DNA: TGTGCCAGCATGGCGGGACAGTATAATTCACCCCTCCACTTT. V usage is TRBV27 and J usage is TRBJ1-6; 7 bases align to TRBD1. This CDR3 region has 14 residues. J gave up 4 bases and V 7 bases, and 4 bases lay outside the gene matches. Germline V gives CDR1 MNHEY, CDR2 SMNVEV (reference sequence).

The DNA of the CDR3 is TGTGCCAGCAGTTTCGCGCGCGGTGGCTACACCTTC. Protein: CASSFARGGYTF. The chain links TRBV12-3 or TRBV12-4 to TRBJ1-2; no clear D gene. V lost 3 bases and J lost 7, with 9 bases in between. This CDR3 is built from 12 residues.

V is TRBV9 and J is TRBJ1-6; no clear D. V was cut by 3 bases and J by 7 bases, with 8 bases left in between. This CDR3 region has 13 residues. Germline V CDR1 and CDR2: SGDLS, YYNGEE. CDR3 sequence reads: CASSADWNSPLHF. DNA for the CDR3: TGTGCCAGCAGCGCGGACTGGAATTCACCCCTCCACTTT.

The chain employs TRBV12-3 or TRBV12-4 and TRBJ2-5, with 8 bases identical to TRBD1. The trim removed 8 bases at V and 5 bases at J, leaving 7 bases unmatched. The CDR3 is 13 amino acids. CDR3 DNA sequence: TGTGCCAGCGCCTGGACAGGGCCGGAGACCCAGTACTTC. This codes for CASAWTGPETQYF.

This chain uses TRBV27 with TRBJ1-4; no firm D call. This CDR3 contains 14 residues. CDR1 and CDR2 from the germline V gene are MNHEY and SMNVEV (reference sequence). V shed 6 bases and J shed 0 bases, with 8 bases lying between them. CDR3 nucleotides: TGTGCCAGCAGCCTAGGGTCAACTAATGAAAAACTGTTTTTT. This encodes CASSLGSTNEKLFF.

CDR3 region: CASSQDFRQDLNYGYTF. The CDR3, as DNA: TGTGCCAGCAGCCAAGATTTTAGACAGGACCTTAACTATGGCTACACCTTC. The V and J genes are TRBV14 and TRBJ1-2; a weak D match, TRBD1 (6 bases). The CDR3 has 17 amino acids. CDR1 and CDR2 (germline): SGHDN, FVKESK. The V gene lost 0 bases and the J gene lost 1 base, with 15 bases spanning the gap.

This clone came up a few times. This rearrangement joins TRBV10-2 to TRBJ2-7; 11 bases are a match to TRBD2. After removal of 6 bases from V and 6 bases from J, the junction contained 4 bases not matched to a gene. The CDR3 contains 13 residues. The germline V gene has CDR1 WSHSY and CDR2 SAAADI. The CDR3 spells CASRTSGTIEQYV. The CDR3 DNA reads TGCGCCAGCAGGACTAGCGGGACGATCGAGCAGTACGTC.

This chain joins TRBV5-1 and TRBJ2-5, with D possibly matching TRBD1 (6 bases). V lost 4 bases, J lost 0 bases, and 10 bases lay in between. CDR1 and CDR2 from the germline V gene are SGHRS and YFSETQ. The CDR3 loop spans 14 amino acids. The CDR3 is CASSPRTDQETQYF. The CDR3 coding sequence is TGCGCCAGCAGCCCGAGGACAGACCAAGAGACCCAGTACTTC.

The J gene is TRBJ2-7, the V gene TRBV3-1 (or the pseudogene TRBV3-2), with D unclear. Germline lookup yields CDR1 LGHDT and CDR2 YNNKEL (reference sequence). The CDR3 is 15 amino acids. Here the CDR3 DNA reads TGTGCCAGCAGCCAAGACGATGGACCTCGGATCACCCAGGACGTC. It is translated as CASSQDDGPRITQDV.

The genes are TRBV6-5 and TRBJ2-3; 8 nucleotides agree with TRBD2. Trimming cost V 6 bases and J 5 bases; bases outside gene matches: 10. This CDR3 has 15 residues. Germline V gene sequence: CDR1 MNHEY, CDR2 SVGAGI. The CDR3 nucleotides read TGTGCCAGCAGCTTACTAGCGGAGCTAAGAGATACGCAGTATTTT. Its protein product is CASSLLAELRDTQYF.

The chain uses TRBV13 and TRBJ2-1, with TRBD1 matching over 9 bases. Germline CDR1 PRHDT, CDR2 FYEKMQ (reference sequence). The CDR3 contains 17 residues. V lost 4 bases, J lost 2 bases, and 9 bases stayed unmatched. Here the CDR3 reads CASSYRTTGGAYNEQFF. The CDR3 bases are TGTGCCAGCAGCTACCGAACTACAGGGGGCGCCTACAATGAGCAGTTCTTC.

This clone was seen only once. The chain recombines TRBV5-4 with TRBJ2-5, with TRBD2 matching 13 bases. CDR3 length equals 15 residues. CDR1 and CDR2 from the germline V gene are SGHNT and YYREEE (reference sequence). J lost 7 bases, V lost 4 bases, and 7 bases had no gene match. The CDR3 spells CASSQGLAGQGTQYF. In DNA, the CDR3 is TGTGCCAGCAGCCAGGGACTAGCGGGACAGGGGACCCAGTACTTC. The entire variable domain, with the rest obtained from reference TRBV5-4 and TRBJ2-5, is as follows: ETGVTQSPTHLIKTRGQQVTLRCSSQSGHNTVSWYQQALGQGPQFIFQYYREEENGRGNFPPRFSGLQFPNYSSELNVNALELDDSALYLCASSQGLAGQGTQYFGPGTRLLVL.

There are a few counts of this clone. This sequence joins TRBV15 and TRBJ2-1, with 10 nucleotides matching TRBD2. CDR1 is LNHNV, CDR2 YYDKDF, per germline (reference sequence). With V trimmed by 8 bases and J by 2 bases, 3 bases remained unmatched. This CDR3 is built from 14 residues. As DNA, the CDR3 is TGTGCCACCGGAGCGGGAGGGGCCTACAATGAGCAGTTCTTC. Protein product: CATGAGGAYNEQFF.

The gene calls are TRBV11-3 and TRBJ2-7; 8 bases match TRBD1. Germline assignment: CDR1 SGHNT and CDR2 YENEEA. V dropped 5 bases and J dropped 2; count of bases not matched to a gene: 5. The CDR3 is made up of 14 amino acids. Written as DNA, the CDR3 is TGTGCCAGCAGCCTTGGGACAGGAGCCTACGAGCAGTACGTC. It codes for CASSLGTGAYEQYV.

The rearrangement joins TRBV30 to TRBJ1-1; D not certain. The germline V gene encodes CDR1 GTSNPN and CDR2 SVGIG (reference sequence). This CDR3 has 14 residues. V lost 4 bases, J lost 4 bases, and 16 bases lay in between. CDR3 protein: CAWIIEWGGTEAFF. The CDR3 DNA follows: TGTGCCTGGATAATCGAATGGGGAGGCACTGAAGCTTTCTTT.

V usage is TRBV6-5 and J usage is TRBJ2-2; no clear D gene. The CDR3 is 14 residues long. V dropped 8 bases and J dropped 6 bases, with 16 bases sitting between them. Germline lookup yields CDR1 MNHEY and CDR2 SVGAGI. The CDR3 loop reads CASSGTPYAGELFF. CDR3 in DNA: TGTGCCAGCTCCGGTACGCCCTATGCCGGGGAGCTGTTTTTT.

The V call is TRBV19, the J call TRBJ1-5; D possibly corresponds to TRBD1 (5 bases). This CDR3 has 15 amino acids. CDR1 and CDR2 (germline): LNHDA, SQIVND (reference sequence). V lost 5 bases, J lost 7 bases, and 18 bases lay in between. CDR3 DNA: TGTGCCAGTAGTGTGGGCGTGGGGGTAGGGCAGCCCCAGCATTTT. Translating it yields CASSVGVGVGQPQHF.

The rearrangement joins TRBV3-1 (or the pseudogene TRBV3-2) to TRBJ2-5; 7 bases match TRBD2. CDR1 and CDR2 (germline): LGHDT, YNNKEL (reference sequence). The CDR3 is 14 amino acids. V lost 1 base, J lost 7 bases, and 6 bases stayed unmatched. CDR3 in amino acids: CASSQGTSRATQYF. The CDR3 DNA reads TGTGCCAGCAGCCAAGGGACTAGTCGCGCGACCCAGTACTTC.

The chain uses TRBV29-1 and TRBJ1-1; 10 bases align to TRBD1. CDR1 and CDR2 (germline): SQVTM, ANQGSEA. After removal of 7 bases from V and 1 base from J, the junction contained 9 bases not matched to a gene. The CDR3 contains 15 residues. The CDR3 coding sequence is TGCAGCGCTGACAGGGGGCGCATTACGAACACTGAAGCTTTCTTT. It translates to CSADRGRITNTEAFF. The complete variable domain, with remaining parts taken from reference TRBV29-1 and TRBJ1-1, reads SAVISQKPSRDICQRGTSLTIQCQVDSQVTMMFWYRQQPGQSLTLIATANQGSEATYESGFVIDKFPISRPNLTFSTLTVSNMSPEDSSIYLCSADRGRITNTEAFFGQGTRLTVV.